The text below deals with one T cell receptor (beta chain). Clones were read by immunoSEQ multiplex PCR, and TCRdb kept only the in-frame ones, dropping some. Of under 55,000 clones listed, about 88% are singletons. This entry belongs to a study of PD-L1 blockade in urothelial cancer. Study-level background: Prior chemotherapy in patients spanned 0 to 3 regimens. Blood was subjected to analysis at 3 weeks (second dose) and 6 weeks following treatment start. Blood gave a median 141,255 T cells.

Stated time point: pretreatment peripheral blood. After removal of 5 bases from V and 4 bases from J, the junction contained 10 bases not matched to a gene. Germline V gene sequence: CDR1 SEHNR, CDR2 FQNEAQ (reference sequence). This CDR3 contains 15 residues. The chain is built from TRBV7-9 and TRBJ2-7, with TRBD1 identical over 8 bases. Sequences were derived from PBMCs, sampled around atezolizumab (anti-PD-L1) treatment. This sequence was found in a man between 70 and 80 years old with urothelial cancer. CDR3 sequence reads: CASSLNPGQEYEQYF. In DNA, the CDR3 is TGTGCCAGCAGCCTAAATCCGGGACAGGAATACGAGCAGTACTTC.